This T cell receptor (beta chain) is drawn from a study of vaccination and CD4 T cells after COVID-19. Oncomine TCR Beta short-read sequencing was applied to DNA from cultured CD4+ T cells. It was cultured CD4+ T cells from which genomic DNA was extracted. TCRdb analysed the PCR reads with MiXCR anew, one entry per CDR3 protein. The table records roughly 20,000 distinct CDR3 sequences, over 50% of them present only once. The V gene's germline CDR1 is SGHTA and CDR2 FQGNSA. The CDR3 runs 14 residues. The V and J ends lost 3 bases and 3 bases respectively, with 11 bases between them. This clonotype was seen a few times. Its antigen is not identified. Described time point: late sampling 161 to 241 days after vaccination in a few convalescent patients. Described treatment: approximately 11-day PBMC culture with coronavirus spike peptide pools or control peptides (ViraFEST assay). ViraFEST used peptide pools to expand antigen-specific T cells, then sequenced TCRs.

The chain recombines TRBV7-2 with TRBJ2-5, with a tentative D call TRBD2 (6 bases). The TCR sequence derives from a human donor who had recovered from COVID-19. This material consisted of CD4+ T cells from blood, cultured in vitro, taken about 7 months after SARS-CoV-2 vaccination. The CDR3 DNA reads TGTGCCAGCAGCTTCCAAGGAGGGGAAGAGACCCAGTACTTC. Its translation is CASSFQGGEETQYF.